The clone carrying this TCR beta chain was picked up a small number of times. Antigen specificity is unknown. This sample is part of a study of CD8 T cells in ankylosing spondylitis. Overall study results and limits: Earlier work had already found some motif variants in reactive arthritis synovial fluid and blood. Peripheral blood held disease-linked clones only at relatively low frequency, and these were CD8+.

The V gene's germline CDR1 is SNHLY and CDR2 FYNNEI. CDR3 length: 15 residues. Trimming removed 0 bases at V and 4 bases at J, with 12 bases between. The authors made TCR beta libraries by quantitative 5'-RACE with molecular barcodes. TCRdb independently ran MiXCR on the 5' RACE reads; one entry per CDR3 protein. The sample comprises approximately 150,000 distinct CDR3 sequences, 40% to 50% of which are singletons, and 15% rests with the top ten. The receptor was derived from a male donor with ankylosing spondylitis. Material for sequencing was synovial fluid, either unsorted or a sorted T cell fraction (not recorded which). The gene calls are TRBV2 and TRBJ2-5; D unclear. The chain's CDR3 is CASSEAGRVGETQYF. In DNA, the CDR3 is TGTGCCAGCAGTGAAGCTGGCCGGGTTGGAGAGACCCAGTACTTC.